The 21 T cell receptor beta chains listed next were all sequenced from one sample in a study of human T cells and chemical hapten exposure. TCRdb re-derived calls from the RACE reads in MiXCR, one entry per CDR3 protein. The sample has 57,000 or so distinct CDR3 sequences, about 11% seen once. Time point of the sample: pre-sensitization, week 0. As to treatment: therapeutic diphenylcyclopropenone sensitization with weekly scalp DPC. The sequences come from whole blood, collected in connection with sensitization to the hapten diphenylcyclopropenone (DPC). These receptors were taken from a woman in her forties with alopecia areata. Some clones in this sample may be carry-over from other donors' samples.

This clonotype appeared a few times. V is TRBV20-1 and J is TRBJ2-7, with D possibly TRBD2 on 5 matching bases. This CDR3 has 14 amino acids. V was trimmed by 3 bases and J by 2 bases, leaving 14 bases between them. Germline CDR1 is DFQATT and CDR2 is SNEGSKA (reference sequence). The CDR3 loop reads CSASPAGDPYEQYF. The CDR3 DNA is TGCAGTGCTAGTCCCGCCGGGGATCCCTACGAGCAGTACTTC.

The table lists this clonotype with many counts. The CDR3 here is CASSLVGAAGATDTQYF. CDR3 nucleotide sequence: TGTGCCAGCAGCTTAGTTGGTGCAGCGGGGGCGACCGATACGCAGTATTTT. The chain carries TRBV7-2 and TRBJ2-3; 8 bases are shared with TRBD2. The germline CDR1 and CDR2 sequences are SGHTA and FQGNSA. The CDR3 runs 17 residues. Trimming at V came to 1 base and at J to 6 bases, leaving 12 bases not matched to a gene.

This clonotype was seen a few times. V gene TRBV28 combines with J gene TRBJ1-6, with D unclear. Germline V gene lookup returns CDR1 MDHEN and CDR2 SYDVKM. Trimming pared 4 bases from V and 17 bases from J, leaving 15 bases between. The CDR3 has 12 amino acids. In nucleotides, the CDR3 is TGTGCCAGCAGTTCCGGCGGCCGCAGCGTCCACTTT. Residues: CASSSGGRSVHF.

This clonotype was picked up a small number of times. The CDR3 reads CASSHPLEQFF. Written as DNA, the CDR3 is TGTGCCAGCAGTCACCCCCTTGAGCAGTTCTTC. V usage is TRBV6-2 or TRBV6-3 and J usage is TRBJ2-1; D remains ambiguous. CDR1 is MNHEY, CDR2 SVGEGT, per germline. This CDR3 spans 11 amino acids. V shed 5 bases and J shed 9 bases, with 8 bases lying between them.

V is TRBV20-1 and J is TRBJ2-1; possible D gene TRBD1, 5 bases. In germline, CDR1 is DFQATT, CDR2 SNEGSKA (reference sequence). The CDR3 runs 15 residues. Trimming pared 1 base from V and 2 bases from J, leaving 12 bases between. The CDR3 spells CSARGLRTPYNEQFF. CDR3 DNA sequence: TGCAGTGCTAGAGGCCTCCGGACACCCTACAATGAGCAGTTCTTC.

This sequence joins TRBV7-9 and TRBJ2-1; 14 nucleotides match TRBD2. Looked up from germline, CDR1 is SEHNR and CDR2 is FQNEAQ (reference sequence). The CDR3 length is 16 residues. Losses at the gene ends were 4 bases for V and 7 bases for J; bases not matched to a gene: 6. For the CDR3, the DNA is TGTGCCAGCAGCTCCCCGGGACTAGCGGGAGTGAATGAGCAGTTCTTC. It translates to CASSSPGLAGVNEQFF. Based on the CDR3 plus reference TRBV7-9 and TRBJ2-1, the full variable domain is DTGVSQNPRHKITKRGQNVTFRCDPISEHNRLYWYRQTLGQGPEFLTYFQNEAQLEKSRLLSDRFSAERPKGSFSTLEIQRTEQGDSAMYLCASSSPGLAGVNEQFFGPGTRLTVL.

This clonotype was counted a few times. The rearrangement links TRBV7-9 to TRBJ2-1; TRBD2 is a possible D gene (7 bases). The CDR3 has 14 residues. Trimming took off 8 bases at V and 0 bases at J, with 11 bases between the two ends. Germline CDR1 SEHNR, CDR2 FQNEAQ (reference sequence). The CDR3 spells CASAGAGSYNEQFF. CDR3 coding DNA: TGTGCCAGCGCGGGGGCCGGCTCCTACAATGAGCAGTTCTTC.

This clonotype was recorded at least ten times. The DNA for the CDR3 is TGTGCCAGCAGCTTGCCCAGCGGGGGAGGAAGGGAGACCCAGTACTTC. It is translated as CASSLPSGGGRETQYF. The V call is TRBV5-4, the J call TRBJ2-5; 8 bases are shared with TRBD2. J lost 5 bases, V lost 1 base, and 10 bases had no gene match. This CDR3 comprises 16 residues. From germline, CDR1 is SGHNT and CDR2 YYREEE (reference sequence).

Details on this clonotype: Given a much more abundant clone one base away, this may be a read error. The rearrangement joins TRBV6-5 to TRBJ1-1, with D possibly matching TRBD1 (6 bases). The length of the CDR3 is 13 residues. The V gene's germline CDR1 is MNHEY and CDR2 SVGAGI. Between the trimmed V and J ends, which lost 2 bases and 3 bases, there was a span of 7 bases. Here the CDR3 reads CASSYRGDTEAFF. CDR3 bases: TGTGCCAGCAGTTACAGGGGGGACACTGAAGCTTTCTTT.

This clonotype was detected a few times. The genes are TRBV27 and TRBJ2-3; 8 bases fit TRBD1. The V gene's germline CDR1 is MNHEY and CDR2 SMNVEV (reference sequence). V shed 6 bases and J 1 base; nucleotides not matched to a gene: 9. The CDR3 is made up of 16 amino acids. In nucleotides, the CDR3 is TGTGCCAGCAGGCCTGGACAGGGACGGGGCACAGATACGCAGTATTTT. The encoded protein is CASRPGQGRGTDTQYF.

The rearrangement uses TRBV30 and TRBJ1-1; D gene ambiguous. The CDR3 totals 13 residues. The germline gives CDR1 GTSNPN, CDR2 SVGIG (reference sequence). Trimming took 0 bases from V and 1 from J, leaving 6 bases between them. DNA for the CDR3: TGTGCCTGGAGTGTGGGTCAGAACACTGAAGCTTTCTTT. Residues: CAWSVGQNTEAFF.

The chain is built from TRBV20-1 and TRBJ2-5; 7 bases fit TRBD2. Per the germline V gene, CDR1 is DFQATT and CDR2 is SNEGSKA (reference sequence). The CDR3 consists of 13 residues. Trimming removed 3 bases from V and 2 bases from J; junction bases left unmatched: 3. CDR3 residues: CSASTSAQETQYF. The CDR3 DNA sequence: TGCAGTGCTAGTACTAGCGCTCAAGAGACCCAGTACTTC.

This chain links TRBV11-2 with TRBJ2-5; 11 bases map to TRBD2. Germline CDR1 and CDR2: SGHAT and FQNNGV. The CDR3 extends over 15 amino acids. The V gene end was trimmed by 5 bases and the J gene end by 1 base; junction bases not matched to a gene: 3. CDR3 sequence reads: CASSMGLAAQETQYF. For the CDR3, the DNA is TGTGCCAGCAGCATGGGACTAGCGGCCCAAGAGACCCAGTACTTC.

The chain uses TRBV30 and TRBJ1-1; no reliable D call. The V and J ends lost 2 bases and 0 bases respectively, with 13 bases between them. The CDR3 extends over 15 amino acids. Looked up from germline, CDR1 is GTSNPN and CDR2 is SVGIG (reference sequence). The CDR3 region has the DNA TGTGCCTGGAGTTCGACGATACCTCTGAACACTGAAGCTTTCTTT. Protein product: CAWSSTIPLNTEAFF.

The rearrangement uses TRBV11-2 and TRBJ2-6; D may be TRBD1 (6 bases). V lost 2 bases to trimming and J lost 2 bases, with 10 bases between them. This CDR3 spans 16 amino acids. The germline V gene encodes CDR1 SGHAT and CDR2 FQNNGV. In DNA form, the CDR3 reads TGTGCCAGCAGCTTAAACAGGGAAACTGGGGCCAACGTCCTGACTTTC. Amino acids: CASSLNRETGANVLTF.

The chain is built from TRBV7-9 and TRBJ2-5, with D hard to call. The CDR3 runs 13 residues. CDR1 and CDR2 (germline): SEHNR, FQNEAQ (reference sequence). V was clipped by 1 base and J by 5 bases, with 8 bases between them. CDR3 DNA: TGTGCCAGCAGCTTAGTACGATCGGAGACCCAGTACTTC. Protein: CASSLVRSETQYF.

The chain joins TRBV29-1 to TRBJ2-7; D tentatively fits TRBD1 or TRBD2 (5 bases each). CDR1 is SQVTM, CDR2 ANQGSEA, per germline. V shed 2 bases and J shed 3 bases, with 11 bases lying between them. CDR3 length equals 13 residues. The CDR3 coding sequence is TGCAGCGTTGAAACGGGGCCCGGCTACGAGCAGTACTTC. Protein: CSVETGPGYEQYF.

This clonotype was seen many times. V is TRBV4-1 and J is TRBJ2-1, with D hard to call. The CDR3 is 11 amino acids. Trimming took 6 bases from V and 10 from J, leaving 10 bases between them. Looked up from germline, CDR1 is MGHRA and CDR2 is YSYEKL. CDR3 nucleotides: TGCGCCAGCAGTGTTTACGAGGAGCAGTTCTTC. Its translation is CASSVYEEQFF.

Only a few counts were recorded for this clonotype. J is TRBJ2-1 and V is TRBV6-5; 9 bases fit TRBD2. The germline gives CDR1 MNHEY, CDR2 SVGAGI. The CDR3 extends over 15 amino acids. V shed 6 bases, J shed 3 bases, and the junction held 6 bases outside the gene matches. CDR3 protein: CASRGSGGIYNEQFF. In DNA form, the CDR3 reads TGTGCCAGCAGGGGAAGCGGGGGGATCTACAATGAGCAGTTCTTC.

This clonotype was picked up a small number of times. CDR3 in DNA: TGTGCCAGCAGCCCCAGACAAGGAGACGGCTACACCTTC. It is translated as CASSPRQGDGYTF. This chain uses TRBV6-6 with TRBJ1-2; D gene unclear. Germline V lookup: CDR1 MNHNY, CDR2 SVGAGI (reference sequence). The CDR3 length is 13 residues. The V gene lost 6 bases and the J gene lost 8 bases, with 16 bases spanning the gap.

The rearrangement joins TRBV11-2 to TRBJ1-1; D gene unclear. CDR1 is SGHAT, CDR2 FQNNGV, per germline. The CDR3 extends over 13 amino acids. Trimming shortened V by 2 bases and J by 6 bases, and 10 bases separated the two germline ends. The CDR3 loop is CASSLLGGPEAFF. The CDR3 DNA reads as TGTGCCAGCAGCTTACTGGGCGGGCCTGAAGCTTTCTTT.